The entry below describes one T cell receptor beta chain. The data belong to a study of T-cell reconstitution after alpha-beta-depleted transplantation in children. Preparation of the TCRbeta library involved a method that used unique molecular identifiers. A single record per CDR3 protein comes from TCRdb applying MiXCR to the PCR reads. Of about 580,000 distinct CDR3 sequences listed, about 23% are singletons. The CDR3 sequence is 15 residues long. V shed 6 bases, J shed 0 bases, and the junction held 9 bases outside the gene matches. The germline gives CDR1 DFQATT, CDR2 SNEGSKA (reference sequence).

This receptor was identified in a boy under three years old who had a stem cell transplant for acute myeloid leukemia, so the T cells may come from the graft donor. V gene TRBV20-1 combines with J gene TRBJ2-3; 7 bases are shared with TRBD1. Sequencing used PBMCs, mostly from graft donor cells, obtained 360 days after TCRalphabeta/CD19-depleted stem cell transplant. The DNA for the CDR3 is TGCAGTGCACCCCGGACAGGCTCTAGCACAGATACGCAGTATTTT. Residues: CSAPRTGSSTDTQYF.